Described below is a single T cell receptor beta chain sequence and its context. Authors' processing steps: After removing out-of-frame reads, approximately 2.2 million distinct TCRbeta sequences remained. The assay was immunoSEQ multiplex PCR, and TCRdb's table has in-frame clones only and misses some. V and J calls and clone size are copied from that table; D and trimming were computed from the DNA. The table lists 50,000 to 75,000 clones, roughly 80% of them singletons. Single viable CD3+CD4+CD8-CD45RO+ cells were sorted as the memory CD4+ T cells. These data belong to a study of memory CD4+ T cells and cytomegalovirus serostatus. This CDR3 spans 13 amino acids. V gave up 10 bases and J gave up 0 bases, with 10 bases separating them. CDR1 is SNHLY and CDR2 is FYNNEI in the germline V gene.

The sequenced material came from memory CD4+ T cells from blood. This rearrangement joins TRBV2 to TRBJ1-5; tentatively, D is TRBD1 (5 bases). The receptor comes from an adult in good health and CMV-seronegative. CDR3 loop: CATTGVSNQPQHF. CDR3 DNA sequence: TGTGCCACCACAGGAGTTAGCAATCAGCCCCAGCATTTT.